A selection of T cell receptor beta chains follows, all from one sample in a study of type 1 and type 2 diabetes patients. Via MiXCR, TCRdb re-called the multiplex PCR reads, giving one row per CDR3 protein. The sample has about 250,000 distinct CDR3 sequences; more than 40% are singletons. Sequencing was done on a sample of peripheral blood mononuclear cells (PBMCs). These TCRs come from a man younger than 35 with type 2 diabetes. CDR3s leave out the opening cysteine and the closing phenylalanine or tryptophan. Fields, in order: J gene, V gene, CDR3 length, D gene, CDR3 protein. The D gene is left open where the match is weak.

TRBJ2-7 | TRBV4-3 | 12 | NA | ASSRTGTDYEQY
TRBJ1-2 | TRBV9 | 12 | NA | ASSPGTNYYGYT
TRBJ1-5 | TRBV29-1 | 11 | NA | SVGSRRLEPQH
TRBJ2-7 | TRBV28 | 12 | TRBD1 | ASLRDRLTYEQY
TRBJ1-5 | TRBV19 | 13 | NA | ASIHRAPSHQPQH
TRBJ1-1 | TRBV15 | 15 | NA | ATSRGGLLKGNTEAF
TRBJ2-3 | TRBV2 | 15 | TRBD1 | ASSEYKTGGLTDTQY
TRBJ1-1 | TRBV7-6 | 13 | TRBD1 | ASSGRQGANTEAF
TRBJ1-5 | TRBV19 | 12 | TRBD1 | ASSNQQGNQPQH
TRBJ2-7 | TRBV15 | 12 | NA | ATSRAGTGHEQY
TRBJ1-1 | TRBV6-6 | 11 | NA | ASSYGKVTEAF
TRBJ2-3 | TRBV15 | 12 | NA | ATSEAEVTDTQY
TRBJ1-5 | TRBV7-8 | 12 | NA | ASSLGGPYQPQH
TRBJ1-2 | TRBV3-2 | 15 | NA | ASSQDWGLDPRHGYT
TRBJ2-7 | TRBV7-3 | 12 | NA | ASRPQLGSYEQY
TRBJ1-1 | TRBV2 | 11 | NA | ASEPRGHTEAF
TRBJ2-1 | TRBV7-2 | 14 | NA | ASSQDQGSPYNEQF
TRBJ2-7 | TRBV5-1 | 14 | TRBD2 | ASSLGPSGVNYEQY
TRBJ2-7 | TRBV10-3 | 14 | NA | AISESALRDTYEQY
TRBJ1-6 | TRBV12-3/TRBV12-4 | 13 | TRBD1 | ASSPRTGSNSPLH
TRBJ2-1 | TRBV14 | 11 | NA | ASSLEPTHEQF
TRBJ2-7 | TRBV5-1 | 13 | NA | ASSLQGLSSGEQY
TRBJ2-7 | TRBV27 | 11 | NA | ASSLYPTYEQY
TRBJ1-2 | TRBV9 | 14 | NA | ASSAGTLSSNYGYT
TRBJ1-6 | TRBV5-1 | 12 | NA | ASSFGMGNSPLH
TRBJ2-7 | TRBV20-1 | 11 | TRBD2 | SAAHLAGYEQY
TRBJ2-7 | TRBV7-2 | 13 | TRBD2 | ASSSTSGASYEQY
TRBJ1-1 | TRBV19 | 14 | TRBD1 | ASSPLLQGADTEAF
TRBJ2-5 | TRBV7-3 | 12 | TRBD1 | ASSQTGSEETQY
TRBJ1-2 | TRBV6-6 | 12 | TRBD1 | ASSKDRGDYGYT
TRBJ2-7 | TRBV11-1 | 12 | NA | ASSRGGLGYEQY
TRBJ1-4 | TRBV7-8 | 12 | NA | ASSLRATNEKLF
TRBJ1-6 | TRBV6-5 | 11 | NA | ASRHPGDSPLH
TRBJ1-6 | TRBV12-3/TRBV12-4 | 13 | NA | ASRQGMGRHSPLH
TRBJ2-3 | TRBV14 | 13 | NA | ASSRRTPGPDTQY